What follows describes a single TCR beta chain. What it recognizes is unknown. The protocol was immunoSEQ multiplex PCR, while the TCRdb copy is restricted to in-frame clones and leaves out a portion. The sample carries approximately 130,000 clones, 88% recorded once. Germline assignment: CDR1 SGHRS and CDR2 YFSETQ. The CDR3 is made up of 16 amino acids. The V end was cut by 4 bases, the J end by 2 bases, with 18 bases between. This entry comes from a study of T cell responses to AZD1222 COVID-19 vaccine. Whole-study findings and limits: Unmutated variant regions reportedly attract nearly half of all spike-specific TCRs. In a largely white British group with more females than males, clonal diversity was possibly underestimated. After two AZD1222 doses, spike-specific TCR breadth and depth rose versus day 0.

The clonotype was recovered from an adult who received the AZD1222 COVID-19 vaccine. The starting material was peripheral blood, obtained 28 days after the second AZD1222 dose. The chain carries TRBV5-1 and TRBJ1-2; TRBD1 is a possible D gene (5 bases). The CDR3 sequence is CASSPQGQELNYGYTF. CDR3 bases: TGCGCCAGCAGCCCCCAGGGCCAGGAGTTGAACTATGGCTACACCTTC.